This T cell receptor (beta chain) originates from a study of T cells in Graves' hyperthyroidism and ophthalmopathy. Remarks on this clonotype: The germline gene is not matched at one end of the junction; a read error may be the cause.

Amplified TCR beta CDR3 regions derived from RNA transcripts. The HTBI primer set was used in a first-round RT-PCR of the TCR CDR3. TCRdb processed the multiplex PCR reads anew with MiXCR; each CDR3 protein has one entry. This sample has about 700,000 distinct CDR3 sequences, with less than 45% found just once. Sequenced input: peripheral blood or thyroid tissue (not recorded which). The origin of this receptor is an adult man with Graves' disease, either hyperthyroidism or ophthalmopathy (not recorded which).

The CDR3 loop reads CAGSVATGNTEAFF. CDR3 DNA sequence: TGTGCCGGCAGCGTAGCGACGGGGAACACTGAAGCTTTCTTT. V and J are TRBV9 and TRBJ1-1; D ambiguous. The CDR3 covers 14 residues. Germline lookup yields CDR1 SGDLS and CDR2 YYNGEE.